Given below is one T cell receptor beta chain in context. This sample was taken from a study of shared clonotypes between healthy human individuals. Naive CD8 cells lacked CD45RO, underwent positive selection for CCR7 and left out terminally differentiated effector memory CD45RA+ cells. This table comes from immunoSEQ multiplex PCR, and its TCRdb copy is limited to in-frame clones, with some not included. The sample carries around 2,000,000 clones, about 93% recorded once. This CDR3 region has 13 residues. Trimming took off 6 bases at V and 7 bases at J, with 16 bases between the two ends. The V gene's germline CDR1 is MDHEN and CDR2 SYDVKM.

The TCR comes from a man aged 18 to 29 in good health. Some clones in this sample may be carry-over from other donors' samples. The chain joins TRBV28 to TRBJ2-7, with a tentative D call TRBD1 (7 bases). The specimen sequenced was naive CD8+ T cells from PBMCs. The chain's CDR3 is CASSLPGGREQYF. The DNA of the CDR3 is TGTGCCAGCAGCCTACCAGGGGGGCGGGAGCAGTACTTC.